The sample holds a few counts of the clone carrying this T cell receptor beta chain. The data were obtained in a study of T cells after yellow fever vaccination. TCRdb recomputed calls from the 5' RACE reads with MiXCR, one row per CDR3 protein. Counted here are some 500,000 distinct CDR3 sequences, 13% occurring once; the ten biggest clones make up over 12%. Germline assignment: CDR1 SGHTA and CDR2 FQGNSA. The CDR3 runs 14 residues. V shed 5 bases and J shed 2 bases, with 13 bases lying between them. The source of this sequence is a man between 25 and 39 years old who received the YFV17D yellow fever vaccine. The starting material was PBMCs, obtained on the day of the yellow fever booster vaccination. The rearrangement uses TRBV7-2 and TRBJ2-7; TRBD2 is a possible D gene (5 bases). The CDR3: CASSEAAATYEQYF. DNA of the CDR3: TGTGCCAGCAGCGAAGCAGCGGCCACCTACGAGCAGTACTTC. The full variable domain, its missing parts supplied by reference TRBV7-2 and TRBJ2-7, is GAGVSQSPSNKVTEKGKDVELRCDPISGHTALYWYRQSLGQGLEFLIYFQGNSAPDKSGLPSDRFSAERTGGSVSTLTIQRTQQEDSAVYLCASSEAAATYEQYFGPGTRLTVT.